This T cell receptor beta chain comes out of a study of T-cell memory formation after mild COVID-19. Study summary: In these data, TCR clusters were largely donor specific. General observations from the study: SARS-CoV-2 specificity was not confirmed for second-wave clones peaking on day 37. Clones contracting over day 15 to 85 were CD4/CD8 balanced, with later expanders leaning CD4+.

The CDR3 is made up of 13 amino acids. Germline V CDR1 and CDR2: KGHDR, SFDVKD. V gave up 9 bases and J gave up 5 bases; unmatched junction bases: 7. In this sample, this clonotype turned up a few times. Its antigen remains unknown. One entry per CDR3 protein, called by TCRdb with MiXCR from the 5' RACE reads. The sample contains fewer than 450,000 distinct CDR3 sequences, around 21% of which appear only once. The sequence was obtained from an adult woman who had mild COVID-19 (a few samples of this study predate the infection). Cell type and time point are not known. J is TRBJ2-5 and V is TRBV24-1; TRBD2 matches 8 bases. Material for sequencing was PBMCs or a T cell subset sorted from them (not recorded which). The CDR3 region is CATGGLARETQYF. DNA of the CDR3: TGTGCCACCGGAGGACTAGCTCGGGAGACCCAGTACTTC.